This paragraph reports one TCR beta chain. What it binds is not known. The sample comes from a study of a mutant IDH1 vaccine in newly diagnosed glioma. On the study more broadly: Treated patients were approximately 60% male, 37.5% female, mean age 40.4 years. Findings of the study overall: Immune responses induced by the vaccine were seen in 93.3% of patients, spanning multiple MHC alleles.

Time point noted: week 35, safety follow-up. Vaccination used 300 ug of mutant IDH1 20-mer peptide per dose, with topical imiquimod. The donors had new WHO grade 3 or 4 astrocytomas; these were IDH1-mutant and ATRX-lost. CDR3 length: 10 residues. In germline, CDR1 is MNHNS, CDR2 SASEGT. V lost 8 bases, J lost 7 bases, and 8 bases lay in between. TCRdb's table, derived via immunoSEQ multiplex PCR, lists solely in-frame clones and lacks some. The sample consists of around 69,000 clones, about 87% of them appearing once. This material consisted of PBMCs, taken from a glioma patient whose treatment included an IDH1 peptide vaccine. V gene TRBV6-1 combines with J gene TRBJ1-1; no clear D. The source is a man aged 30-40 years with glioma. Here the CDR3 reads CASGPLEAFF. In DNA form, the CDR3 reads TGTGCCAGCGGGCCGCTTGAAGCTTTCTTT.